This T cell receptor (beta chain) derives from a study of shared clonotypes between healthy human individuals. J gave up 8 bases and V 5 bases, and 3 bases lay outside the gene matches. CDR1 and CDR2 from the germline V gene are SGHVS and FQNEAQ. This CDR3 is built from 12 residues. The study drew all its donors from Caucasian adults living in Nashville, Tennessee. Repertoires were generated with immunoSEQ multiplex PCR, while TCRdb's copy carries only in-frame clones and drops some. The sample comprises just under 350,000 clones, around 70% of which are singletons, and about 10% rests with the top ten.

The rearrangement links TRBV7-8 to TRBJ2-3; TRBD2 matches 8 bases. Specimen: memory CD4+ T cells sorted from blood. Specified subset: CD45RA-negative fraction. The source is a man aged 30-40 years in good health. As DNA, the CDR3 is TGTGCCAGCAGCCACCGGGAGGGTACGCAGTATTTT. This codes for CASSHREGTQYF.